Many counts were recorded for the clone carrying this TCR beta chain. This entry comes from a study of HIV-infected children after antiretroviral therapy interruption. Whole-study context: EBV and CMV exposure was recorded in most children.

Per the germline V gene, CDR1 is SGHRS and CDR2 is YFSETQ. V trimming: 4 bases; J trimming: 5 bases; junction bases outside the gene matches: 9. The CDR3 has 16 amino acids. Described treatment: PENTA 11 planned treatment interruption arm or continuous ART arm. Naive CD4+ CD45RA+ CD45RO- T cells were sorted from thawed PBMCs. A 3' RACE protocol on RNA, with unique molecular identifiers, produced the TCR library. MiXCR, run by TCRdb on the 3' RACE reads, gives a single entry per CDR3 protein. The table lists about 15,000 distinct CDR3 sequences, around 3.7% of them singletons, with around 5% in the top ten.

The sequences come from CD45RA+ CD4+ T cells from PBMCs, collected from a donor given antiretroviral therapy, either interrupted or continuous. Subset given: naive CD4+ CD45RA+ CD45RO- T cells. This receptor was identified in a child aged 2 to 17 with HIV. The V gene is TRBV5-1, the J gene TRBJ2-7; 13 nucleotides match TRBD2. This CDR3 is CASSPQGLAGSHEQYF. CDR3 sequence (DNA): TGCGCCAGCAGCCCGCAGGGACTAGCGGGGTCCCACGAGCAGTACTTC.